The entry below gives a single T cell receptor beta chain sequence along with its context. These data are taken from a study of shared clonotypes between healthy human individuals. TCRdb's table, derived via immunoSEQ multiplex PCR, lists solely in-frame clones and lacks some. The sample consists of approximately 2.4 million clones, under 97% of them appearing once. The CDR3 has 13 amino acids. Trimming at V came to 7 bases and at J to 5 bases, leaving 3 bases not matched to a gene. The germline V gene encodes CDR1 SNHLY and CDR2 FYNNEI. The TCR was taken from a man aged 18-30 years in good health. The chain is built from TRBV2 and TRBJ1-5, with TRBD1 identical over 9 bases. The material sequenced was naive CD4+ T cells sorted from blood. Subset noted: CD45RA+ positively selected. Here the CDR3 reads CASMGQGDQPQHF. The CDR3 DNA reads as TGTGCCAGCATGGGACAGGGAGATCAGCCCCAGCATTTT.